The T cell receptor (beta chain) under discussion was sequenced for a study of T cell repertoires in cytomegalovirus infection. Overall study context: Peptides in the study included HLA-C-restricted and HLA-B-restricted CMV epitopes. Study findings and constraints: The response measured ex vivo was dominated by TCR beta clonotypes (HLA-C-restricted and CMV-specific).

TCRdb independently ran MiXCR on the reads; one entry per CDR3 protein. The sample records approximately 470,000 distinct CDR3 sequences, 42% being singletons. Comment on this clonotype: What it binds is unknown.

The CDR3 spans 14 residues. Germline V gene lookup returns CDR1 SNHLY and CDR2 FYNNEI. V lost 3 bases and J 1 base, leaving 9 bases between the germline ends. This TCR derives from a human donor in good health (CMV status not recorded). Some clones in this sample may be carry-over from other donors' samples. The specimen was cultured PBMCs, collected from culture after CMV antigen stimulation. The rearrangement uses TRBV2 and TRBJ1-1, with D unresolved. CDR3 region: CASSDRGPNTEAFF. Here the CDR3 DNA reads TGTGCCAGCAGTGACCGTGGTCCGAACACTGAAGCTTTCTTT. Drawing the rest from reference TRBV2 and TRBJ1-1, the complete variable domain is EPEVTQTPSHQVTQMGQEVILRCVPISNHLYFYWYRQILGQKVEFLVSFYNNEISEKSEIFDDQFSVERPDGSNFTLKIRSTKLEDSAMYFCASSDRGPNTEAFFGQGTRLTVV.